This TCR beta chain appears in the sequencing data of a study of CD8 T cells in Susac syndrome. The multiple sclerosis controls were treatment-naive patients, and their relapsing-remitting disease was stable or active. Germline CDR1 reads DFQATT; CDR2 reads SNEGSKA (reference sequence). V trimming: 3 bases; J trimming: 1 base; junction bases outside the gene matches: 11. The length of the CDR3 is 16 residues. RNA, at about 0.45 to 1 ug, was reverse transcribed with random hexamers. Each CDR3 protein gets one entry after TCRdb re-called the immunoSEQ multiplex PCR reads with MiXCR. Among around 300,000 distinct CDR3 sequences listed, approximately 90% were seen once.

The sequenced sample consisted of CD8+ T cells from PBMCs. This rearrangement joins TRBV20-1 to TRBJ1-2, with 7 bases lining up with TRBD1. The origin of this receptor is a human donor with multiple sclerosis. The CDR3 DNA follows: TGCAGTGCTAGTCCGTTAGGGACAGCGCTTAACTATGGCTACACCTTC. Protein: CSASPLGTALNYGYTF.